This T cell receptor (beta chain) is from a study of blood T cell repertoires in COVID-19 (dated by TCRdb to 2020 to 2021). Study-wide context: Samples from collaborators originated in the United States, Italy and Spain and spanned both the acute and convalescent phases of COVID-19. Where available, HLA class I and class II types were obtained from metadata supplied by the sample provider rather than from assay-based typing. The repertoires were released in a freely available public database meant as a resource for research on the immune response to SARS-CoV-2. The samples were drawn from the first 160 participants of the ongoing ImmuneRACE study and from 1,200 or so subjects provided by 6 global collaborators. Deeply sampled blood TCRbeta repertoires from subjects exposed to, actively infected with, or recovered from COVID-19 were included in the dataset. Nearly every sample came with metadata listing a de-identified subject ID, COVID-19 status, age in years and sex. The material from the prospective study consisted of cDNA or gDNA derived from T cells, B-cell-depleted T cells, or PBMCs. General conclusions and limits of the study: The quantity of clinical and demographic metadata differed by source and by participant and was supplied without curation.

Notes on this clone: This receptor's antigen is unknown. No quality values exist for individual bases; no much larger clone is one base distant.

In the prospective study, participants were roughly 18 to 100 years old, resided in under 30 geographic areas of the United States, and were enrolled through a virtual design. In the prospective study, participants were assigned to cohorts based on the clinical history participants reported in a screening survey and a study questionnaire. Exposed participants were defined as having been in contact with someone with a PCR-confirmed or clinician-diagnosed COVID-19 case within 2 weeks of study entry. Each participant in the prospective study had whole blood, serum and a nasopharyngeal or oropharyngeal swab collected by mobile phlebotomists. Additional blood draws and questionnaires over a 2-month period could optionally be provided by prospective study participants. Before DNA extraction, blood samples from the prospective study were shipped at room temperature or frozen. The CDR3 sequence holds 14 residues, the cysteine and phenylalanine included. Here the CDR3 DNA is all that survives: 42 bases in frame from base 1. CDR1 MNHNY and CDR2 SVGAGI were looked up in the germline V gene (reference sequence). V loses 6 bases, J loses 6 bases, and the germline ends lie 18 bases apart.

TCRbeta CDR3 regions were amplified from genomic DNA using the immunoSEQ Assay, a bias-controlled multiplex PCR. Under the source paper's analysis protocol: The number of nucleated cells in each sample was estimated from the amplification of reference gene primers within the assay. To quantify the absolute abundance of each unique TCRbeta CDR3 rearrangement, sequence reads were collapsed and filtered. Productive Simpson clonality was computed per sample as the square root of Simpson's diversity index over productive rearrangements. The clones in this table, taken by TCRdb from immuneACCESS, are in-frame only. Not every clone is retained; where verified, under half of the shortfall comes from an unresolved V gene, and the cause of the rest is unknown. That table gives V, J and clone size, and the DNA gave D and trimming. The sample records 400,000 to 500,000 clones, over 75% of which are singletons. Less than 1.5% of the sample rests with the top ten.

This sequence was found in a woman aged 18-30 years who had been exposed to COVID-19. Sequenced input: PBMCs or T cells enriched from blood (not recorded which). Recombination connected TRBV6-6 to TRBJ2-7; a tentative D call is TRBD1 (5 bases match). Here is the DNA: TGTGCCAGCAGCGCGACCGTGGGGCTGGGCGAGCAGTACTTC. Its protein is CASSATVGLGEQYF.